Listed below are T cell receptor beta chains from one sample, sequenced in a study of CD8 T cells in ankylosing spondylitis. TCRdb recomputed calls from the 5' RACE reads with MiXCR, one row per CDR3 protein. The sample shows around 480,000 distinct CDR3 sequences, about a sixth of them seen only once. The sequenced sample was blood, either unsorted or a sorted T cell fraction (not recorded which). These receptors came from a male donor with ankylosing spondylitis. CDR3s include the opening cysteine and the closing phenylalanine or tryptophan. A D gene is named only where the DNA matches it firmly. Only part of the rows carry a size: once, few, many, or a class if the clone is expanded.

V gene: TRBV5-1
clone size: -
D gene: -
J gene: TRBJ2-3
CDR3 DNA: TGCGCCAGCAGCTCTGGACAGAAGATGAATACGCAGTATTTT
CDR3 protein: CASSSGQKMNTQYF

V gene: TRBV19
clone size: -
D gene: -
J gene: TRBJ2-7
CDR3 DNA: TGTGCCAGTAGTATAGAAGGCCGCTCGGGGGAGCAGTACTTC
CDR3 protein: CASSIEGRSGEQYF

V gene: TRBV12-3/TRBV12-4
clone size: -
D gene: -
J gene: TRBJ2-1
CDR3 DNA: TGTGCCAGCAGTCATTCGTTTGGGGTCGGGTCCTACAATGAGCAGTTCTTC
CDR3 protein: CASSHSFGVGSYNEQFF

V gene: TRBV6-1
clone size: -
D gene: -
J gene: TRBJ1-4
CDR3 DNA: TGTGCCAGCGCCTGGACGGGGCCTAATGAAAAACTGTTTTTT
CDR3 protein: CASAWTGPNEKLFF

V gene: TRBV27
clone size: many
D gene: -
J gene: TRBJ2-5
CDR3 DNA: TGTGCCTCCCGACGAGGGCGACTGGTCTCGGAGACCCAGTACTTC
CDR3 protein: CASRRGRLVSETQYF

V gene: TRBV5-1
clone size: few
D gene: -
J gene: TRBJ2-7
CDR3 DNA: TGCGCCAGCAGCTTTCAGGGCCCCTACGAGCAGTACTTC
CDR3 protein: CASSFQGPYEQYF

V gene: TRBV5-1
clone size: few
D gene: -
J gene: TRBJ1-3
CDR3 DNA: TGCGCCAGCAGCTTGCCTGGACAGGGAAACACCATATATTTT
CDR3 protein: CASSLPGQGNTIYF

V gene: TRBV28
clone size: -
D gene: -
J gene: TRBJ2-1
CDR3 DNA: TGTGCCAGGGAGATAGACAATGAGCAGTTCTTC
CDR3 protein: CAREIDNEQFF

V gene: TRBV7-2
clone size: few
D gene: TRBD2
J gene: TRBJ2-3
CDR3 DNA: TGTGCCAGCAGCTCCGGACTAGCCTTTAGCACAGATACGCAGTATTTT
CDR3 protein: CASSSGLAFSTDTQYF

V gene: TRBV7-2
clone size: -
D gene: -
J gene: TRBJ2-2
CDR3 DNA: TGTGCCAGCAGCCCCATGGGTCGACTGAACACCGGGGAGCTGTTTTTT
CDR3 protein: CASSPMGRLNTGELFF

V gene: TRBV7-9
clone size: -
D gene: TRBD1
J gene: TRBJ1-1
CDR3 DNA: TGTGCCAGCAGCCTCAGACAGGGGCTGTGGGTAATCACTGAAGCTTTCTTT
CDR3 protein: CASSLRQGLWVITEAFF

V gene: TRBV20-1
clone size: few
D gene: -
J gene: TRBJ1-5
CDR3 DNA: TGCAGTGCTAGAGTTTCCGGGGGCGGTCAGCCCCAGCATTTT
CDR3 protein: CSARVSGGGQPQHF

V gene: TRBV4-1
clone size: few
D gene: -
J gene: TRBJ2-1
CDR3 DNA: TGCGCCAGCAGCCAAGATAGAAAGAGTGAGCAGTTCTTC
CDR3 protein: CASSQDRKSEQFF

V gene: TRBV29-1
clone size: few
D gene: -
J gene: TRBJ1-1
CDR3 DNA: TGCAGCGTTGTCCGGGGGGGCACTGAAGCTTTCTTT
CDR3 protein: CSVVRGGTEAFF

V gene: TRBV20-1
clone size: -
D gene: TRBD1
J gene: TRBJ1-4
CDR3 DNA: TGCAGTGCTAGGGCCGGGACAGCTAATGAAAAACTGTTTTTT
CDR3 protein: CSARAGTANEKLFF

V gene: TRBV28
clone size: -
D gene: TRBD1
J gene: TRBJ2-7
CDR3 DNA: TGTGCCAGCAGACTAGGGGGCATCATCGAGCAGTACTTC
CDR3 protein: CASRLGGIIEQYF

V gene: TRBV3-1
clone size: many
D gene: -
J gene: TRBJ1-1
CDR3 DNA: TGTGCCAGCAGCCAAGTTAAGGGGAACACTGAAGCTTTCTTT
CDR3 protein: CASSQVKGNTEAFF

V gene: TRBV20-1
clone size: -
D gene: -
J gene: TRBJ1-1
CDR3 DNA: TGCAGTGCTAGAGATCCGGGGTACACTGAAGCTTTCTTT
CDR3 protein: CSARDPGYTEAFF

V gene: TRBV12-3/TRBV12-4
clone size: few
D gene: -
J gene: TRBJ1-4
CDR3 DNA: TGTGCCAGCAGTTTCCGAACTAATGAAAAACTGTTTTTT
CDR3 protein: CASSFRTNEKLFF

V gene: TRBV12-3/TRBV12-4
clone size: many
D gene: TRBD1
J gene: TRBJ2-7
CDR3 DNA: TGTGCCAGCAGTACGCGCCGGGACAGGGGCTACGAGCAGTACTTC
CDR3 protein: CASSTRRDRGYEQYF

V gene: TRBV4-2
clone size: few
D gene: -
J gene: TRBJ1-2
CDR3 DNA: TGTGCCAGCAGCCAAGATGGCAGAGGGGTCCATGGCTACACCTTC
CDR3 protein: CASSQDGRGVHGYTF

V gene: TRBV12-3/TRBV12-4
clone size: few
D gene: -
J gene: TRBJ1-5
CDR3 DNA: TGTGCCAGCAGACAGGGTCTTCATCAGCCCCAGCATTTT
CDR3 protein: CASRQGLHQPQHF

V gene: TRBV5-1
clone size: many
D gene: -
J gene: TRBJ2-1
CDR3 DNA: TGCGCCAGCAGATATAACGCGGGCTCCTACAATGAGCAGTTCTTC
CDR3 protein: CASRYNAGSYNEQFF

V gene: TRBV28
clone size: once
D gene: -
J gene: TRBJ1-5
CDR3 DNA: TGTGCCAGCAGTTTATGGGGAAGGGGTAGTCAGCCCCAGCATTTT
CDR3 protein: CASSLWGRGSQPQHF

V gene: TRBV6-2/TRBV6-3
clone size: few
D gene: TRBD2
J gene: TRBJ2-1
CDR3 DNA: TGTGCCAGCAGTCTCCCGGGGGGGCCCTACAATGAGCAGTTCTTC
CDR3 protein: CASSLPGGPYNEQFF

V gene: TRBV10-3
clone size: few
D gene: -
J gene: TRBJ2-4
CDR3 DNA: TGTGCCATCGGGGGGACGGGGGATATTCAGTACTTC
CDR3 protein: CAIGGTGDIQYF

V gene: TRBV20-1
clone size: -
D gene: -
J gene: TRBJ1-1
CDR3 DNA: TGCAGTGCACGGAGGGGGGGTGTAACTGAAGCTTTCTTT
CDR3 protein: CSARRGGVTEAFF

V gene: TRBV29-1
clone size: few
D gene: -
J gene: TRBJ1-2
CDR3 DNA: TGCAGCGTTGACAGCGGGGCTAACTATGGCTACACCTTC
CDR3 protein: CSVDSGANYGYTF

V gene: TRBV7-2
clone size: many
D gene: TRBD1
J gene: TRBJ2-1
CDR3 DNA: TGTGCCAGCAGCTTGACAGGGGGCAATGAGCAGTTCTTC
CDR3 protein: CASSLTGGNEQFF

V gene: TRBV5-6
clone size: few
D gene: -
J gene: TRBJ1-5
CDR3 DNA: TGTGCCAGCAGCTTGGTCGGCAGGGGAGACAATCAGCCCCAGCATTTT
CDR3 protein: CASSLVGRGDNQPQHF

V gene: TRBV11-2
clone size: -
D gene: TRBD2
J gene: TRBJ2-1
CDR3 DNA: TGTGCCAGCAGCTTAGAGATCCGACTAGCCAACAATGAGCAGTTCTTC
CDR3 protein: CASSLEIRLANNEQFF

V gene: TRBV10-3
clone size: -
D gene: -
J gene: TRBJ2-7
CDR3 DNA: TGTGCCATCAGTGAGGGGTACGAAGATAAGCAGTACTTC
CDR3 protein: CAISEGYEDKQYF

V gene: TRBV12-3/TRBV12-4
clone size: -
D gene: -
J gene: TRBJ1-6
CDR3 DNA: TGTGCCCCTCTTCAGAGCTCCTATAATTCACCCCTCCACTTT
CDR3 protein: CAPLQSSYNSPLHF

V gene: TRBV27
clone size: few
D gene: -
J gene: TRBJ1-4
CDR3 DNA: TGTGCCAGCAGTGGAACGGGGCTCAATGAAAAACTGTTTTTT
CDR3 protein: CASSGTGLNEKLFF

V gene: TRBV29-1
clone size: -
D gene: -
J gene: TRBJ2-2
CDR3 DNA: TGCACCGCCGGGGGAGCCGGGGAGCTGTTTTTT
CDR3 protein: CTAGGAGELFF

V gene: TRBV20-1
clone size: -
D gene: -
J gene: TRBJ1-6
CDR3 DNA: TGCAGTGCGAGGAGTTTCTCCTATAATTCACCCCTCCACTTT
CDR3 protein: CSARSFSYNSPLHF

V gene: TRBV12-3/TRBV12-4
clone size: many
D gene: TRBD1
J gene: TRBJ2-6
CDR3 DNA: TGTGCCAGCAGTCCGGAGACAGGGCCTGGGGCCAACGTCCTGACTTTC
CDR3 protein: CASSPETGPGANVLTF

V gene: TRBV20-1
clone size: -
D gene: -
J gene: TRBJ1-1
CDR3 DNA: TGCAGTGCCGATAAATTACAGGACCGGGCTGAAGCTTTCTTT
CDR3 protein: CSADKLQDRAEAFF

V gene: TRBV7-3
clone size: few
D gene: -
J gene: TRBJ2-2
CDR3 DNA: TGTGCCAGCAGCTTTGGGACATCGAACACCGGGGAGCTGTTTTTT
CDR3 protein: CASSFGTSNTGELFF

V gene: TRBV15
clone size: -
D gene: TRBD1
J gene: TRBJ1-2
CDR3 DNA: TGTGCCACCAGCAGCGGGACAGGGAAAACTCTTGGCTATGGCTACACCTTC
CDR3 protein: CATSSGTGKTLGYGYTF

V gene: TRBV7-2
clone size: many
D gene: -
J gene: TRBJ2-7
CDR3 DNA: TGTGCCAGCAGCTTACTAGGATCCTACGAGCAGTACTTC
CDR3 protein: CASSLLGSYEQYF